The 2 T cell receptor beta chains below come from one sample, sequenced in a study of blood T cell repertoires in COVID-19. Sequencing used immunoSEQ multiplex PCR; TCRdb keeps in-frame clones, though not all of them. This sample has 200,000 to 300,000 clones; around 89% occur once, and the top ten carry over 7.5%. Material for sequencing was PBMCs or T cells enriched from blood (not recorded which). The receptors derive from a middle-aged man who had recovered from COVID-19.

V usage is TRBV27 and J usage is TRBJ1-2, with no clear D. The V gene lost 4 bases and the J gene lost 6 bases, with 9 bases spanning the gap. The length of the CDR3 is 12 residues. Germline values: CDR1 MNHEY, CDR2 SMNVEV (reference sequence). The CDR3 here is CASSSRTDGYTF. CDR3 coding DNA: TGTGCCAGCAGTTCTCGAACTGATGGCTACACCTTC.

The CDR3 spells CASSVGSGATNEKLFF. In DNA, the CDR3 is TGTGCCAGCAGCGTAGGAAGCGGTGCAACTAATGAAAAACTGTTTTTT. This sequence joins TRBV9 and TRBJ1-4; no reliable D call. Trimming cost V 0 bases and J 0 bases, with 9 bases left between them. Germline CDR1 is SGDLS and CDR2 is YYNGEE. The CDR3 consists of 16 residues.